This T cell receptor beta chain was captured by sequencing in a study of shared clonotypes between healthy human individuals. Study overall: Three CD4 naive, three CD4 memory, two CD8 naive and one CD8 memory plate were used per donor. Study-level findings and limits: Deeper or shallower sequencing was expected to change how clonotypes are shared among donors.

With regard to this clone: Its antigen remains unknown.

CDR3 length equals 21 residues. Germline lookup yields CDR1 GTSNPN and CDR2 SVGIG (reference sequence). J was trimmed by 5 bases and V by 0 bases; bases with no gene match: 24. Data came from immunoSEQ multiplex PCR; TCRdb stores just in-frame clones and leaves some out. This table holds 1,400,000 or so clones, less than 99% found once. Specimen: naive CD4+ T cells sorted from blood. This sample's subset: CD45RA+ positively selected. The TCR originated in a man aged 25-45 years in good health. V usage is TRBV30 and J usage is TRBJ2-2; 7 bases are a match to TRBD1. The CDR3 sequence: CAWSVVIRGRTSDARTGELFF. The CDR3 nucleotides read TGTGCCTGGAGTGTAGTCATAAGGGGGCGAACCTCTGACGCGCGGACCGGGGAGCTGTTTTTT.